This TCR beta chain was identified in a study of T cell clonality in common variable immunodeficiency. Control and CVID samples contributed equal amounts of genomic DNA. The assay was immunoSEQ multiplex PCR, and TCRdb's table has in-frame clones only and misses some. The record shows some 28,000 clones for this sample, with no singletons present. Trimming took 5 bases from V and 4 from J, leaving 11 bases between them. Germline values: CDR1 SEHNR, CDR2 FQNEAQ (reference sequence). The CDR3 has 14 residues. In its sample, this clone was seen a few times. The antigen is not known. The CDR3 is cut off 3 residues early in the read; its end comes from the germline J gene. Study conclusions and caveats: CVID subjects had higher TCRbeta clonality than healthy controls, most marked in about a third. Reportedly, TCR beta sequences from common variable immunodeficiency showed fewer deletions and N-nucleotide insertions. CVID patient heterogeneity limited repertoire-clinical complication correlations.

Replacement immunoglobulin had been given to every CVID subject for at least one year. The chain has TRBV7-9 and TRBJ2-2, with D unclear. This TCR came from a human donor with common variable immunodeficiency. Sequencing used peripheral blood mononuclear cells. The sequenced CDR3 bases are TGTGCCAGCAGCGTAACTATCGGCACCGGGGAG. Translated: CASSVTIGTGE. The CDR3, in full, reads CASSVTIGTGELFF.